This T cell receptor (beta chain) was captured in a study of cytomegalovirus exposure and HLA in healthy donors. The CDR3 runs to 16 residues. With 1 base clipped from V and 0 bases from J, the junction kept 3 bases outside the gene matches. From germline, CDR1 is LNHDA and CDR2 SQIVND (reference sequence). PCR used 60 Vbeta primers and 13 Jbeta primers. The assay was immunoSEQ multiplex PCR, and TCRdb's table has in-frame clones only and misses some. The sample has approximately 100,000 clones; approximately 89% are singletons. This clone was observed a single time. Its antigen is not known. Each of the donors was a healthy bone marrow donor. Study-level findings and limits: Later analysis associated a missense DCLRE1C variant with TCR beta V- and J-gene trimming.

The receptor comes from a man aged 25-40 years in good health and CMV-seronegative. Sequences were obtained from PBMCs. The chain carries TRBV19 and TRBJ1-5; 7 bases agree with TRBD1. The chain's CDR3 is CASSIGGQISNQPQHF. CDR3 sequence (DNA): TGTGCCAGTAGTATAGGGGGACAGATTAGCAATCAGCCCCAGCATTTT.